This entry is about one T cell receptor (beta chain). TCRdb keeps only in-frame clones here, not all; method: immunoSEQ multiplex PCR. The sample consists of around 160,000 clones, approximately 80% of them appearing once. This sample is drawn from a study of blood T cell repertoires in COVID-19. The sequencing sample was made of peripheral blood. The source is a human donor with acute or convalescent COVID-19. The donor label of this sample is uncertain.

CDR3 amino acids: CASSLLPGQGVHQPQHF. The CDR3 nucleotides read TGTGCCAGCAGTTTACTCCCGGGACAGGGGGTCCATCAGCCCCAGCATTTT. The rearrangement uses TRBV28 and TRBJ1-5; 11 bases are a match to TRBD1. V shed 2 bases, J shed 5 bases, and the junction held 8 bases outside the gene matches. In germline, CDR1 is MDHEN, CDR2 SYDVKM. CDR3 length: 17 amino acids.